Listed here are 16 T cell receptor beta chains from one sample, sequenced in a study of blood T cell repertoires in COVID-19 (dated by TCRdb to 2018 to 2021). Preparation of the library involved the immunoSEQ multiplex PCR assay. As stored in TCRdb, this immuneACCESS dataset retains in-frame rearrangements with V and J assigned. A fraction of the clones does not appear; measured against another copy, unresolved V genes explain less than half of the discrepancy, and the remainder lacks a known reason. Counted in this sample were roughly 64,000 clones; under 90% of them appeared once. Jointly, the top ten make up more than 2.5% of the sample. Source material: peripheral blood. Receptors were obtained from a man aged 45 to 65 with active COVID-19.

This chain connects TRBV29-1 to TRBJ2-5; 8 bases map to TRBD1. This CDR3 comprises 13 residues. With V trimmed by 6 bases and J by 5 bases, 8 bases remained unmatched. Germline V CDR1 and CDR2: SQVTM, ANQGSEA. The CDR3 spells CSVHRTGRETQYF. The CDR3 coding sequence is TGCAGCGTCCACCGGACAGGGAGGGAGACCCAGTACTTC.

This chain joins TRBV28 and TRBJ1-1, with 7 nucleotides matching TRBD1. Looked up from germline, CDR1 is MDHEN and CDR2 is SYDVKM. J was trimmed by 2 bases and V by 5 bases; bases with no gene match: 11. CDR3 length: 16 residues. Here the CDR3 reads CASSLTLTGFNTEAFF. The CDR3 bases are TGTGCCAGCAGTCTGACGCTGACAGGGTTTAACACTGAAGCTTTCTTT.

With regard to this clone: A read error may account for a junction end that differs from germline. The CDR3, as DNA: TGTGCCTGGAGTGATAGGGGAGGGTACGCCTTC. Its protein product is CAWSDRGGYAF. The rearrangement uses TRBV30 and TRBJ1-2, with D possibly being TRBD1 (5 bases). The CDR3 runs 11 residues. Germline V gene lookup returns CDR1 GTSNPN and CDR2 SVGIG (reference sequence).

This clone was picked up a small number of times. The chain has TRBV6-5 and TRBJ2-1, with 10 bases that match TRBD2. Per germline, CDR1 MNHEY and CDR2 SVGAGI. Germline trimming cut 0 bases from V and 7 bases from J; bases unmatched to any gene: 6. The CDR3 extends over 16 amino acids. This CDR3 is CASSYSPAGGRNEQFF. CDR3 sequence (DNA): TGTGCCAGCAGTTACTCCCCAGCGGGGGGGCGAAATGAGCAGTTCTTC.

The rearrangement links TRBV7-3 to TRBJ2-7, with TRBD2 matching 7 bases. Germline CDR1 reads SGHTA; CDR2 reads FQGTGA. This CDR3 is built from 15 residues. Germline trimming cut 3 bases from V and 2 bases from J; bases unmatched to any gene: 7. CDR3 nucleotide sequence: TGTGCCAGCAGCTTGTTCGGGACTAAGACCTACGAGCAGTACTTC. Its translation is CASSLFGTKTYEQYF.

The chain combines TRBV6-6 with TRBJ1-3, with D possibly matching TRBD1 (5 bases). The CDR3 is 16 residues long. Trimming pared 5 bases from V and 0 bases from J, leaving 14 bases between. From germline, CDR1 is MNHNY and CDR2 SVGAGI (reference sequence). CDR3 sequence: CASSRDSLNSGNTIYF. Written as DNA, the CDR3 is TGTGCCAGCAGTCGAGACAGCTTGAACTCTGGAAACACCATATATTTT.

The V gene is TRBV23-1, the J gene TRBJ2-7; TRBD1 aligns across 11 bases. TRBV23-1 is given ORF status, its function remaining uncertain. The J segment lost 9 bases and the V segment lost 2 bases, leaving 12 bases of the junction unmatched. The CDR3 extends over 16 amino acids. The chain's CDR3 is CASSQLPDRGPLRQYF. CDR3 sequence (DNA): TGCGCCAGCAGTCAACTCCCGGACAGGGGGCCTCTAAGGCAGTACTTC.

The chain combines TRBV27 with TRBJ2-3; possible D gene TRBD2, 6 bases. Germline CDR1 is MNHEY and CDR2 is SMNVEV (reference sequence). V lost 6 bases to trimming and J lost 9 bases, with 13 bases between them. The CDR3 consists of 12 residues. CDR3: CASRYQGGTQYF. The CDR3 nucleotides read TGTGCCAGCAGATACCAGGGAGGCACGCAGTATTTT.

DNA of the CDR3: TGCGCCAGCAGACGGACAGGGGTGCAGGAGACCCAGTACTTC. Translation: CASRRTGVQETQYF. This sequence joins TRBV10-2 and TRBJ2-5; the match to TRBD1 covers 9 bases. CDR3 length equals 14 residues. The J segment lost 5 bases and the V segment lost 6 bases, leaving 7 bases of the junction unmatched. CDR1 is WSHSY and CDR2 is SAAADI in the germline V gene.

The chain couples TRBV19 to TRBJ1-2; a possible D gene is TRBD1 (5 bases). V lost 5 bases, J lost 5 bases, and 9 bases lay in between. This CDR3 is built from 12 residues. CDR1 is LNHDA and CDR2 is SQIVND in the germline V gene (reference sequence). As DNA, the CDR3 is TGTGCCAGTAGTCACAGGAGATATGGCTACACCTTC. It codes for CASSHRRYGYTF.

This clone showed up just once. The chain has TRBV7-9 and TRBJ2-7; tentatively, D is TRBD2 (6 bases). Germline assignment: CDR1 SEHNR and CDR2 FQNEAQ (reference sequence). The CDR3 length is 18 residues. Trimming took off 9 bases at V and 3 bases at J, with 30 bases between the two ends. The CDR3, as DNA: TGTGCCAGATTCGCGGGAAAGGGGTATAGTTATCCAATCTACGAGCAGTACTTC. This encodes CARFAGKGYSYPIYEQYF.

This sequence joins TRBV24-1 and TRBJ2-3; weak D call: TRBD2 (6 bases). CDR1 and CDR2 from the germline V gene are KGHDR and SFDVKD. Trimming took 4 bases from V and 7 from J, leaving 11 bases between them. The CDR3 is 13 residues long. The CDR3 region is CATSDSLANTQYF. DNA for the CDR3: TGTGCCACCAGTGACTCCCTAGCGAATACGCAGTATTTT.

V usage is TRBV6-6 and J usage is TRBJ2-7, with D possibly being TRBD2 (6 bases). This CDR3 contains 15 residues. CDR1 and CDR2 (germline): MNHNY, SVGAGI (reference sequence). V lost 4 bases to trimming and J lost 3 bases, with 16 bases between them. The CDR3 DNA is TGTGCCAGCAGTTTAGATTCTAGCGCGCGCTACGAGCAGTACTTC. It codes for CASSLDSSARYEQYF.

The table lists this clone with a count of one. The chain joins TRBV10-3 to TRBJ1-1; tentative D call: TRBD1 (6 bases). The CDR3 spans 13 residues. V lost 10 bases to trimming and J lost 1 base, with 13 bases between them. Germline CDR1 reads ENHRY; CDR2 reads SYGVKD. The CDR3 region has the DNA TGTGCCACCGGGGGGCAAACGAACACTGAAGCTTTCTTT. Protein product: CATGGQTNTEAFF.

V usage is TRBV14 and J usage is TRBJ2-1; maybe TRBD2 (5 bases). The CDR3 sequence is 13 residues long. Between the trimmed V and J ends, which lost 0 bases and 16 bases, there was a span of 16 bases. Germline V gene data show CDR1 as SGHDN and CDR2 as FVKESK. CDR3 bases: TGTGCCAGCAGCCAAGAGCAGGCTAGCCCATTCTTCTTC. Protein product: CASSQEQASPFFF.

A single count supports this clone. The chain is built from TRBV7-3 and TRBJ2-1, with 10 bases identical to TRBD2. This CDR3 has 15 residues. From germline, CDR1 is SGHTA and CDR2 FQGTGA. J was trimmed by 5 bases and V by 5 bases; bases with no gene match: 6. The CDR3 DNA reads as TGTGCCAGCAGCCCTGAGGGACTAGCGAACAATGAGCAGTTCTTC. This sequence encodes CASSPEGLANNEQFF.